In this sample, the clone carrying this TCR beta chain turned up once. What it binds is not known. Using a J-beta primer mix together with a sample-barcoded 5' primer, a second PCR was run for roughly 6 to 11 cycles. TCRdb independently ran MiXCR on the 5' RACE reads; one entry per CDR3 protein. The sample consists of some 1.8 million distinct CDR3 sequences, about 39% of them appearing once. Per the germline V gene, CDR1 is SGHRS and CDR2 is YFSETQ. V gave up 2 bases and J gave up 5 bases, with 17 bases separating them. The CDR3 is made up of 16 amino acids. Each donor was a healthy Caucasian individual from Russia, aged about 6 to 95. For every donor, a draw yielded around 10 milliliters of peripheral blood. These data come from a study of blood T cells in healthy people across ages. Study-level points and caveats: Observed TCR beta diversity per million T cells went down as age went up. This fall followed a roughly linear course with age.

This TCR was sampled from a human donor in good health. This chain uses TRBV5-1 with TRBJ2-1; D possibly corresponds to TRBD2 (5 bases). Source material: blood. The CDR3, as DNA: TGCGCCAGCAGCTTTGGAGATGGCGGGCGGGACAATGAGCAGTTCTTC. It is translated as CASSFGDGGRDNEQFF.